This T cell receptor (beta chain) originates from a study of glioma-infiltrating T cells. The V gene's germline CDR1 is SEHNR and CDR2 FQNEAQ (reference sequence). V trimming: 6 bases; J trimming: 6 bases; junction bases outside the gene matches: 3. The CDR3 spans 12 residues. Whole-study findings and limits: Only very few CDR3 sequences appeared in both tissue and blood.

Amplification of TCR alpha and beta CDR3 regions from RNA used iRepertoire nested multiplex PCR. One-step reverse transcription and amplification started from roughly 100-400 ng of tissue mRNA or PBMC total RNA. TCRdb re-called the multiplex PCR reads with MiXCR, one entry per CDR3 protein. The sample records about 210,000 distinct CDR3 sequences, around 30% being singletons. The table lists this clonotype with a count of one. Its antigen remains unknown. The source of this sequence is a human donor with low-grade glioma or glioblastoma, undergoing nonglioma brain surgery, or in good health (not recorded which). The sample comprised glioma tissue, nonneoplastic brain tissue, or PBMCs (not recorded which). V is TRBV7-9 and J is TRBJ2-7; 9 bases match TRBD1. CDR3 sequence: CASRRTGVEQYF. The CDR3 DNA reads TGTGCCAGCAGGAGGACAGGGGTCGAGCAGTACTTC.